Sequencing of this T cell receptor (beta chain) was carried out in a study of cytomegalovirus exposure and HLA in healthy donors. Concerning this clone: Its antigen remains unknown.

Amplification used 60 Vbeta primers and 13 Jbeta primers. Generated by immunoSEQ multiplex PCR, the TCRdb table keeps only in-frame clones and is missing some. The table includes approximately 180,000 clones, about four fifths detected once. Study results and limitations: Of the V segments, some could not be distinguished, including TRBV6-2 and TRBV6-3, and were excluded. Analysis was performed later, and it showed HLA-associated TCR beta chains to be more clonally expanded than equally common others.

This CDR3 spans 16 amino acids. The germline V and J ends were trimmed by 5 bases and 6 bases, with 20 bases remaining between them. The germline V gene has CDR1 SGHVS and CDR2 FQNEAQ. The J gene is TRBJ1-5, the V gene TRBV7-8; the D gene is possibly TRBD1 (6 bases). The sample comprised PBMCs. The receptor was isolated from a woman aged 50 to 60 in good health and CMV-seronegative. The CDR3 region is CASSLGRLQGFQPQHF. For the CDR3, the DNA is TGTGCCAGCAGCCTAGGACGGTTACAGGGATTTCAGCCCCAGCATTTT.